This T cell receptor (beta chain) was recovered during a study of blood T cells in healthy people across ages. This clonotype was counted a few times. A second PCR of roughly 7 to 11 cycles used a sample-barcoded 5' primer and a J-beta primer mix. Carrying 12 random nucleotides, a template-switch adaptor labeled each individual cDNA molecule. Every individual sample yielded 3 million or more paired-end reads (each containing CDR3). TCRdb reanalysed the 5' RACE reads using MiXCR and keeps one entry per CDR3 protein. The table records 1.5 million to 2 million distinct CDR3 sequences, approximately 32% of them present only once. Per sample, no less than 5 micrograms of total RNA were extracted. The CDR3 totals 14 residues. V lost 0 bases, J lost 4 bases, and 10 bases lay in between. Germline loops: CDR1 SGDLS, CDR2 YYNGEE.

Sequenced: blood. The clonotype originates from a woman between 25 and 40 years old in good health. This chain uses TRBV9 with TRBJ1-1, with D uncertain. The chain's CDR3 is CASSVDEYRTEAFF. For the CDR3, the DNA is TGTGCCAGCAGCGTAGACGAGTATCGCACTGAAGCTTTCTTT. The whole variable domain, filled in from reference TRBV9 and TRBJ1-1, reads DSGVTQTPKHLITATGQRVTLRCSPRSGDLSVYWYQQSLDQGLQFLIQYYNGEERAKGNILERFSAQQFPDLHSELNLSSLELGDSALYFCASSVDEYRTEAFFGQGTRLTVV.